The 27 T cell receptor beta chains listed next were all sequenced from one sample in a study of regulatory T cells in long-lasting Graves disease. Sequencing libraries for TCR beta were prepared with iRepertoire HTBI primers and Arm-PCR of CDR3 regions. In TCRdb, the multiplex PCR reads were re-called with MiXCR into one record per CDR3 protein. This sample yields 420,000 or so distinct CDR3 sequences, of which around 20% are seen a single time; 26% belongs to the top ten. The time point was: persistent/refractory GD, antithyroid drugs over 5 years with positive TRAb. Extracted RNA from PBMCs served as the source of the TCR library. Here the sequenced sample was peripheral blood mononuclear cells (PBMCs), taken when the disease was refractory, from a patient treated with antithyroid drugs. These receptors came from a female donor with Graves disease.

This sequence joins TRBV28 and TRBJ2-5; 7 nucleotides match TRBD2. The CDR3 length is 16 residues. Unmatched junction bases numbered 14, after V lost 6 bases and J lost 4 bases. In germline, CDR1 is MDHEN, CDR2 SYDVKM. The CDR3 region is CASSLLGGGSGETQYF. The CDR3 nucleotides read TGTGCCAGCAGCCTACTCGGCGGGGGTTCAGGAGAGACCCAGTACTTC. The entire variable domain, with the rest obtained from reference TRBV28 and TRBJ2-5, is as follows: DVKVTQSSRYLVKRTGEKVFLECVQDMDHENMFWYRQDPGLGLRLIYFSYDVKMKEKGDIPEGYSVSREKKERFSLILESASTNQTSMYLCASSLLGGGSGETQYFGPGTRLLVL.

The chain is built from TRBV25-1 and TRBJ2-7; TRBD2 agrees at 8 bases. Unmatched junction bases numbered 5, after V lost 7 bases and J lost 3 bases. This CDR3 contains 13 residues. In germline, CDR1 is MGHDK, CDR2 SYGVNS. Here the CDR3 DNA reads TGTGCCAGCACCCCCGGGGGGGTCTACGAGCAGTACTTC. Residues: CASTPGGVYEQYF.

The table lists this clonotype with many counts. The chain recombines TRBV2 with TRBJ2-5; 11 bases align to TRBD2. Germline CDR1 is SNHLY and CDR2 is FYNNEI. The CDR3 runs to 17 residues. Unmatched junction bases numbered 12, after V lost 7 bases and J lost 2 bases. The CDR3 DNA sequence: TGTGCCAGCAAAATATCCGGGACTAGCGGTCCACAAGAGACCCAGTACTTC. Residues: CASKISGTSGPQETQYF.

The chain carries TRBV7-2 and TRBJ2-3, with 8 bases identical to TRBD2. Per the germline V gene, CDR1 is SGHTA and CDR2 is FQGNSA. The CDR3 runs 18 residues. V trimming: 3 bases; J trimming: 4 bases; junction bases outside the gene matches: 15. CDR3 DNA: TGTGCCAGCAGCTTGTCAAAATCCGGGACTAGGGGCCCAGATACGCAGTATTTT. This gives the protein CASSLSKSGTRGPDTQYF.

The rearrangement links TRBV20-1 to TRBJ2-1; D is unresolved. CDR3 length equals 15 residues. The V end lost 5 bases, the J end lost 2 bases, and 16 bases lay between the germline ends. The germline gives CDR1 DFQATT, CDR2 SNEGSKA (reference sequence). The CDR3 sequence: CSAPGYSRTYNEQFF. The CDR3 DNA reads TGCAGTGCTCCCGGTTACAGCAGGACCTACAATGAGCAGTTCTTC.

The sample holds many counts of this clonotype. J is TRBJ2-7 and V is TRBV20-1; 8 bases map to TRBD2. Losses at the gene ends were 2 bases for V and 5 bases for J; bases not matched to a gene: 11. The CDR3 length is 15 residues. CDR1 and CDR2 (germline): DFQATT, SNEGSKA (reference sequence). In DNA, the CDR3 is TGCAGTGCTAGACTAGCGGGCAGGACCTTCGACGAGCAGTACTTC. This gives the protein CSARLAGRTFDEQYF.

This clonotype was detected a few times. This chain connects TRBV9 to TRBJ2-7; D remains unclear. The V and J ends lost 4 bases and 4 bases respectively, with 9 bases between them. The CDR3 has 12 amino acids. Germline-derived CDR1 and CDR2 are SGDLS and YYNGEE. Here the CDR3 reads CASSPDAYEQYF. The CDR3 coding sequence is TGTGCCAGCAGCCCGGACGCGTACGAGCAGTACTTC.

The genes are TRBV18 and TRBJ2-1; 7 nucleotides match TRBD2. The junction had 17 bases not matched to a gene; V was cut back by 8 bases and J by 7 bases. The CDR3 has 16 residues. Germline-derived CDR1 and CDR2 are KGHSH and LQKENI. For the CDR3, the DNA is TGTGCCAGCCGACTAGGCGGCGGGAGAGTATCAAATGAGCAGTTCTTC. Protein product: CASRLGGGRVSNEQFF.

This chain joins TRBV12-3 or TRBV12-4 and TRBJ1-6; TRBD1 agrees at 7 bases. The junction had 8 bases not matched to a gene; V was cut back by 6 bases and J by 9 bases. CDR3 length: 14 residues. The CDR3 nucleotides read TGTGCCAGCAGCCCGGGCAGGGGGGCTTCACCCCTCCACTTT. Protein: CASSPGRGASPLHF.

This sequence joins TRBV29-1 and TRBJ1-4; D is possibly TRBD1 (5 bases). Germline CDR1 reads SQVTM; CDR2 reads ANQGSEA. This CDR3 has 13 residues. Trimming left V 3 bases short and J 3 bases short, with 8 bases between. The CDR3 DNA is TGCAGCGTTGAGATAGGGGCTAATGAAAAACTGTTTTTT. Translating gives CSVEIGANEKLFF. The entire variable domain, with the rest obtained from reference TRBV29-1 and TRBJ1-4, is as follows: SAVISQKPSRDICQRGTSLTIQCQVDSQVTMMFWYRQQPGQSLTLIATANQGSEATYESGFVIDKFPISRPNLTFSTLTVSNMSPEDSSIYLCSVEIGANEKLFFGSGTQLSVL.

Many counts were recorded for this clonotype. The CDR3 region is CASSEALSGSTRYSNQPQHF. The CDR3 nucleotides are TGTGCCAGCAGTGAAGCGCTCTCCGGGTCAACGAGATATAGCAATCAGCCCCAGCATTTT. This chain links TRBV6-1 with TRBJ1-5; no clear D. This CDR3 has 20 amino acids. The germline gives CDR1 MNHNS, CDR2 SASEGT. Trimming took off 0 bases at V and 0 bases at J, with 21 bases between the two ends.

This clonotype was seen only a few times. This rearrangement joins TRBV11-2 to TRBJ2-3; D gene unclear. Germline loops: CDR1 SGHAT, CDR2 FQNNGV. This CDR3 region has 14 residues. Between the trimmed V and J ends, which lost 7 bases and 0 bases, there was a span of 11 bases. CDR3 bases: TGTGCCAGCACGCCCCTGGCAAGCACAGATACGCAGTATTTT. It codes for CASTPLASTDTQYF.

This rearrangement joins TRBV4-1 to TRBJ2-2; TRBD2 agrees at 8 bases. V lost 3 bases and J lost 5; bases outside the gene matches: 11. CDR3 length: 17 amino acids. CDR1 is MGHRA, CDR2 YSYEKL, per germline. For the CDR3, the DNA is TGCGCCAGCAGCCACCCACAGCGGGAGTCGGGGACCGGGGAGCTGTTTTTT. It codes for CASSHPQRESGTGELFF.

This clonotype was observed a few times. V and J are TRBV20-1 and TRBJ1-5; D might be TRBD1 (5 bases). CDR3 size: 15 residues. Looked up from germline, CDR1 is DFQATT and CDR2 is SNEGSKA (reference sequence). The V gene lost 0 bases and the J gene lost 7 bases, with 16 bases spanning the gap. CDR3 bases: TGCAGTGCTAGAGAGCCCCAGGGTCTGGAGCAGCCCCAGCATTTT. This translates into CSAREPQGLEQPQHF.

A few counts support this clonotype. This sequence joins TRBV29-1 and TRBJ1-2; 8 nucleotides match TRBD1. J was trimmed by 3 bases and V by 4 bases; bases with no gene match: 7. CDR3 length: 14 residues. The germline gives CDR1 SQVTM, CDR2 ANQGSEA. The chain's CDR3 is CSVGSQGADYGYTF. In nucleotides, the CDR3 is TGCAGCGTTGGGTCCCAGGGGGCGGACTATGGCTACACCTTC.

The chain couples TRBV20-1 to TRBJ1-1; 9 bases match TRBD1. Unmatched junction bases numbered 3, after V lost 4 bases and J lost 6 bases. This CDR3 region has 12 residues. Germline CDR1 reads DFQATT; CDR2 reads SNEGSKA (reference sequence). The CDR3, as DNA: TGCAGTGCTAAGGGACAGGGCTCTGAAGCTTTCTTT. Translated, it gives CSAKGQGSEAFF.

V is TRBV4-2 and J is TRBJ2-7, with 7 bases identical to TRBD2. The CDR3 is made up of 13 amino acids. Germline CDR1 is LGHNA and CDR2 is YNFKEQ. V dropped 8 bases and J dropped 3; count of bases not matched to a gene: 7. The CDR3 loop reads CASAREVNYEQYF. The CDR3 region has the DNA TGTGCCAGCGCTCGGGAGGTAAACTACGAGCAGTACTTC.

The chain employs TRBV25-1 and TRBJ1-2; TRBD1 aligns across 11 bases. The CDR3 consists of 13 residues. V lost 6 bases, J lost 6 bases, and 3 bases stayed unmatched. CDR1 and CDR2 from the germline V gene are MGHDK and SYGVNS. CDR3 bases: TGTGCCAGCAGCGGGACAGGGGGGAATGGCTACACCTTC. This sequence encodes CASSGTGGNGYTF.

In this sample, this clonotype turned up many times. The genes are TRBV6-2 or TRBV6-3 and TRBJ2-7; tentative D call: TRBD2 (6 bases). The CDR3 covers 18 residues. Germline values: CDR1 MNHEY, CDR2 SVGEGT. V shed 0 bases and J shed 4 bases, with 22 bases lying between them. The CDR3 region is CASSYSASEYGWGYEQYF. In DNA, the CDR3 is TGTGCCAGCAGTTACTCGGCTAGCGAGTATGGATGGGGGTACGAGCAGTACTTC.

This chain connects TRBV6-1 to TRBJ2-7; the D gene is possibly TRBD2 (6 bases). Looked up from germline, CDR1 is MNHNS and CDR2 is SASEGT. The CDR3 is 13 amino acids. The ends were cut back, 6 bases at V and 7 bases at J, with 16 bases in the middle. CDR3 in amino acids: CASRSGWAGEQYF. The CDR3 DNA sequence: TGTGCCAGCAGAAGTGGATGGGCGGGAGAGCAGTACTTC.

In its sample, this clonotype was seen a few times. The chain joins TRBV7-2 to TRBJ2-7; 7 bases fit TRBD2. CDR1 is SGHTA, CDR2 FQGNSA, per germline. V was clipped by 5 bases and J by 5 bases; unmatched bases: 3. This CDR3 has 12 residues. CDR3 residues: CASSRTRHEQYF. The CDR3 DNA reads TGTGCCAGCAGCCGGACTAGACACGAGCAGTACTTC.

The chain is built from TRBV20-1 and TRBJ2-5; 9 bases align to TRBD1. From germline, CDR1 is DFQATT and CDR2 SNEGSKA (reference sequence). The V segment lost 5 bases and the J segment 0 bases; nucleotides outside the gene matches: 10. The length of the CDR3 is 16 residues. The CDR3 DNA sequence: TGCAGTGCTTTGGGACAGGGAGTCTCCTACCAAGAGACCCAGTACTTC. This gives the protein CSALGQGVSYQETQYF.

This chain joins TRBV18 and TRBJ1-4, with 7 positions matching TRBD1. The V gene end was trimmed by 3 bases and the J gene end by 6 bases; junction bases not matched to a gene: 7. Per germline, CDR1 KGHSH and CDR2 LQKENI. This CDR3 contains 15 residues. The CDR3 protein is CASSPDRVYDEKLFF. In nucleotides, the CDR3 is TGTGCCAGCTCACCCGACAGGGTTTATGATGAAAAACTGTTTTTT.

The V and J genes are TRBV27 and TRBJ1-1; D unresolved. This CDR3 has 15 amino acids. V was cut by 8 bases and J by 5 bases, with 21 bases left in between. Looked up from germline, CDR1 is MNHEY and CDR2 is SMNVEV (reference sequence). Written as DNA, the CDR3 is TGTGCCAGCGCTACCAAACCGTCCGGGAGGACTGAAGCTTTCTTT. Translation: CASATKPSGRTEAFF.

With regard to this clonotype: It may be a read error: a sequence one base away is much more abundant. The chain joins TRBV6-1 to TRBJ1-5; D remains unclear. Deletions cut 8 bases from V and 10 bases from J, with 18 bases between. The CDR3 has 13 amino acids. Germline CDR1 reads MNHNS; CDR2 reads SASEGT. CDR3 in DNA: TGTGCCAGCGGAAGTAGGGTACTGGAACCCCAGCATTTT. It translates to CASGSRVLEPQHF.

Only a few counts were recorded for this clonotype. This chain uses TRBV20-1 with TRBJ1-1; 7 bases map to TRBD1. V shed 1 base, J shed 0 bases, and the junction held 8 bases outside the gene matches. CDR1 and CDR2 from the germline V gene are DFQATT and SNEGSKA (reference sequence). The CDR3 length is 16 residues. The CDR3 sequence is CSARVSQGSLNTEAFF. The CDR3 coding sequence is TGCAGTGCTAGAGTGTCACAGGGGTCCTTGAACACTGAAGCTTTCTTT.

This clonotype was seen ten or more times. The V and J genes are TRBV10-3 and TRBJ2-7; TRBD1 aligns across 7 bases. CDR1 is ENHRY, CDR2 SYGVKD, per germline. The CDR3 consists of 16 residues. V lost 6 bases and J lost 1; bases outside the gene matches: 12. The CDR3 region has the DNA TGTGCCATCAGGGGGGTAAGGGACAGCAAATCCTACGAGCAGTACTTC. Protein sequence: CAIRGVRDSKSYEQYF.